This T cell receptor beta chain was profiled in a study of beta chain features in type 1 diabetes. Whole-study context: Sorted cell examination encompassed under 130 million cells across all samples. The study, taken as a whole, reports: cDNA sequencing could over-represent cells with high TCR expression. Any PCR bias toward short templates would affect both groups alike. The study found moderately but significantly shorter TCRB CDR3s in all four CD4+ subsets of Type 1 diabetes patients.

There are a few counts of this clone. The antigen remains unidentified. Germline CDR1 and CDR2: LNHDA and SQIVND (reference sequence). The V and J ends lost 5 bases and 0 bases, in that order; junction bases with no gene match: 6. The CDR3 is made up of 15 amino acids. Isolated RNA was reverse transcribed in full, so expressed TCRB transcripts were sequenced. The data were produced by immunoSEQ multiplex PCR, yet TCRdb's version contains in-frame clones alone and is incomplete. This table holds 250,000 to 300,000 clones, more than 13% found once. Purity exceeded 95% in all sorted populations. The sample taken for sequencing was naive CD4+ T cells from blood. The J gene is TRBJ2-7, the V gene TRBV19, with 8 bases lining up with TRBD2. The sequence was collected from a young man with type 1 diabetes. DNA for the CDR3: TGTGCCAGTAGTTTACTAGCGGAGAGCTCCTACGAGCAGTACTTC. Translated: CASSLLAESSYEQYF.